This T cell receptor (beta chain) is drawn from a study of metastatic and nonmetastatic thyroid tumors. Study-wide context: For malignant and benign thyroid patients, tumor or nodule tissue and blood were the sources whose repertoires were compared. Broader study findings: It was reported that TCR beta diversity was significantly higher in malignant thyroid tumors than benign nodules, in blood and tumor.

Among the patients, none had received any treatment before thyroid surgery. This CDR3 spans 18 amino acids. Germline CDR1 and CDR2: MNHNS and SASEGT. After removal of 5 bases from V and 0 bases from J, the junction contained 14 bases not matched to a gene. Original methodology: Built for papillary thyroid cancer, a distant-metastasis classifier drew on CDR3 differences across clinicopathological groups. MiXCR re-clonotyped the PCR reads for TCRdb. The V and J calls were not made by the authors but by TCRdb's processing. Among approximately 20,000 clones listed, over 25% were seen once. Comments on this clone: As yet, its antigen is unknown.

Sequencing was done on a sample of adjacent normal tissue. The chain has TRBV6-1 and TRBJ2-5, with TRBD2 matching 8 bases. This receptor was obtained from a female donor with papillary thyroid cancer or a benign thyroid nodule (not recorded which). Some clones in this sample may be carry-over from other donors' samples. The CDR3 spells CASSPAVAGGRDQETQYF. The DNA of the CDR3 is TGTGCCAGCAGTCCCGCAGTGGCGGGGGGCCGTGACCAAGAGACCCAGTACTTC.